These T cell receptor beta chains were read from a single sample in a study of blood T cells in healthy people across ages. TCRdb redid the calling of the 5' RACE reads with MiXCR, one entry per CDR3 protein. Altogether hundreds of thousands of distinct CDR3 sequences are present, roughly 21% being singletons, with the ten largest covering 3.5% to 4%. The sequencing sample was made of blood. These receptors were obtained from a man between 65 and 85 years old in good health. The CDR3 runs from the conserved cysteine through the conserved F or W. The order of the fields is clone size, V gene, D gene, J gene, CDR3 protein, CDR3 DNA. D genes are given only for firm matches. Clone size appears in some rows only: once, few, many, or a class for an expanded clone.

>NA|TRBV9|NA|TRBJ2-2
CASSVEGSSSTGELFF
TGTGCCAGCAGCGTAGAGGGGAGCTCGAGCACCGGGGAGCTGTTTTTT
>NA|TRBV7-9|NA|TRBJ1-4
CASSDADRATNEKLFF
TGTGCCAGCAGCGACGCCGACAGAGCAACTAATGAAAAACTGTTTTTT
>few|TRBV4-1|TRBD1|TRBJ2-1
CASSQGTGGWNEQFF
TGCGCCAGCAGCCAAGGAACAGGGGGCTGGAATGAGCAGTTCTTC
>few|TRBV20-1|TRBD2|TRBJ2-1
CSAEERGTYNEQFF
TGCAGTGCCGAGGAGCGGGGCACCTACAATGAGCAGTTCTTC
>many|TRBV7-2|NA|TRBJ2-5
CASSSQGQETQYF
TGTGCCAGCAGCTCGCAGGGGCAAGAGACCCAGTACTTC
>few|TRBV12-5|NA|TRBJ2-4
CASGLPYSGHRDIQYF
TGTGCTAGTGGTTTGCCCTACTCGGGACACCGGGACATTCAGTACTTC
>NA|TRBV3-1|TRBD2|TRBJ2-5
CASSQDTGLAGGVEETQYF
TGTGCCAGCAGCCAAGATACGGGACTAGCGGGAGGGGTGGAGGAGACCCAGTACTTC
>once|TRBV5-1|TRBD1|TRBJ2-2
CASSLGGQGFGELFF
TGCGCCAGCAGCTTGGGCGGACAGGGTTTCGGGGAGCTGTTTTTT
>few|TRBV25-1|NA|TRBJ2-5
CASSELAQGRETQYF
TGTGCCAGCAGTGAACTCGCCCAGGGCCGGGAGACCCAGTACTTC
>NA|TRBV6-5|NA|TRBJ1-1
CASSYSAQGAAKAFF
TGTGCCAGCAGTTACTCGGCACAGGGTGCCGCTAAAGCTTTCTTT
>NA|TRBV4-3|TRBD2|TRBJ2-1
CASSQDHPSSGTYNEQFF
TGCGCCAGCAGCCAAGATCACCCTTCTAGCGGGACCTACAATGAGCAGTTCTTC
>few|TRBV10-3|NA|TRBJ2-5
CAISGGGRETQYF
TGTGCCATCTCAGGGGGGGGGAGAGAGACCCAGTACTTC
>few|TRBV29-1|NA|TRBJ2-7
CSVEEPGNHEQYF
TGCAGCGTTGAAGAACCAGGGAACCACGAGCAGTACTTC
>NA|TRBV7-3|NA|TRBJ2-2
CASEGPGELFF
TGTGCCAGCGAGGGGCCCGGGGAGCTGTTTTTT